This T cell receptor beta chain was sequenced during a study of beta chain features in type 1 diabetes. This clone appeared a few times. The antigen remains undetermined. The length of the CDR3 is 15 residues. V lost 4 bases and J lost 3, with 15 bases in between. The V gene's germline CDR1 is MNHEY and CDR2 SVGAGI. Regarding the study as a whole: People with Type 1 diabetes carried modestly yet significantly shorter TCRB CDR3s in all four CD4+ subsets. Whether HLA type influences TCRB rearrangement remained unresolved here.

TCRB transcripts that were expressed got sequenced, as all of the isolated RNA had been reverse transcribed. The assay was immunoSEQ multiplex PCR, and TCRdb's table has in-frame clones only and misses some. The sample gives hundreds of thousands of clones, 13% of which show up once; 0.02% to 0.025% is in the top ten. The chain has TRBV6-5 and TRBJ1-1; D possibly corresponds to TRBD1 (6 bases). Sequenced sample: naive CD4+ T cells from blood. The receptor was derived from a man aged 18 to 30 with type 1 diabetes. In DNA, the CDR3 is TGTGCCAGCAGTTCCCAACAGGGTTACGACACTGAAGCTTTCTTT. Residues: CASSSQQGYDTEAFF.